This T cell receptor beta chain was observed in a study of glioma-infiltrating T cells after dendritic cell vaccination. Overall study findings and caveats: No direct clonality-survival link was found; a diverse polyclonal response may matter.

In the case of this clone: The antigen is not known.

The germline gives CDR1 SGHTA, CDR2 FQGNSA. The trim removed 4 bases at V and 5 bases at J, leaving 2 bases unmatched. The CDR3 runs to 13 residues. None of the glioblastoma patients had an isocitrate dehydrogenase mutation. The primer mix had 60 V beta and 13 J beta primers. Sequencing was performed with immunoSEQ multiplex PCR; in TCRdb, only in-frame clones are kept and a portion is missing. There are more than 60,000 clones in the sample; 82% occur only once, and 9.2% lies in the top ten. The sequencing here drew on blood, taken before dendritic cell vaccination. V and J are TRBV7-2 and TRBJ2-1, with TRBD2 identical over 7 bases. The TCR sequence derives from a human donor with glioblastoma. The CDR3: CASSWDYDNEQFF. DNA of the CDR3: TGTGCCAGCAGCTGGGACTACGACAATGAGCAGTTCTTC.